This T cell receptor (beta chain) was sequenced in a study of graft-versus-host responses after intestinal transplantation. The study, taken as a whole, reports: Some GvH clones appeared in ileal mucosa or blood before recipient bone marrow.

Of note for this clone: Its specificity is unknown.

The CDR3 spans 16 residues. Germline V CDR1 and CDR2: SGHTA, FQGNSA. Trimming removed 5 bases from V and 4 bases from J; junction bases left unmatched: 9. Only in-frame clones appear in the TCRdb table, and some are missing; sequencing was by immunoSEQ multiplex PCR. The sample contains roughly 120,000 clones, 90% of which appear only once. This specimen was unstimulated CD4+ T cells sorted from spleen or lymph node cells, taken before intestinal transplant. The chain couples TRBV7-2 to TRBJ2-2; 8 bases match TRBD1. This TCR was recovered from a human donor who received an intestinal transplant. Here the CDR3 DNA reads TGTGCCAGCAGCCCCGGATGGACAGGGTCCACCGGGGAGCTGTTTTTT. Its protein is CASSPGWTGSTGELFF.